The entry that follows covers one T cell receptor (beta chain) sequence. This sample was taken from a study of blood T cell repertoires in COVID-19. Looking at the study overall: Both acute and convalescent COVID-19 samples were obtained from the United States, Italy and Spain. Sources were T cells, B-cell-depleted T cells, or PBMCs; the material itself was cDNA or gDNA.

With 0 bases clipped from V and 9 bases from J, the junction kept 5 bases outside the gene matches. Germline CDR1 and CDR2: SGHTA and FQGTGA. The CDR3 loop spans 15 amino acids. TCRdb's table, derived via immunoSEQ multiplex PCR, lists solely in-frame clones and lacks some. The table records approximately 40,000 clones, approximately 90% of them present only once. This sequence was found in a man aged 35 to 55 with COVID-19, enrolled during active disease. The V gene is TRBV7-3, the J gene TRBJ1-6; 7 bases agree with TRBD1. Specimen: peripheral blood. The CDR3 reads CASSLTPGGTSPLHF. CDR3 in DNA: TGTGCCAGCAGCTTAACTCCAGGGGGGACTTCACCCCTCCACTTT.